Detailed here is one T cell receptor beta chain. This entry belongs to a study of molecular identifiers for immune sequencing clone quantification. A single record per CDR3 protein comes from TCRdb applying MiXCR to the PCR reads. Of about 100,000 distinct CDR3 sequences in the sample, roughly 38% were seen once. CDR1 is SGHAT, CDR2 FQNNGV, per germline. Trimming took 5 bases from V and 6 from J; bases not matched to a gene: 9. The CDR3 runs 15 residues. The receptor was derived from a human donor in good health. Some libraries in this study had Jurkat cell RNA spiked in. The rearrangement joins TRBV11-2 to TRBJ2-3; 9 bases fit TRBD2. The material sequenced was naive CD8+ T cells from blood, with Jurkat cell RNA spiked in. The subset: FACS-sorted CD8+CD4-CCR7+CD45RA+ naive T cells. DNA of the CDR3: TGTGCCAGCAGCCCCTGGGGTAGCGGGAGTGATACGCAGTATTTT. Translation gives CASSPWGSGSDTQYF.